The 5 T cell receptor beta chains below were found in one sample sequenced in a study of blood T cell repertoires in COVID-19. The table came from immunoSEQ multiplex PCR; TCRdb's copy has only in-frame clones and leaves some out. The sample lists around 150,000 clones, about 80% occurring once. Sequencing was performed on peripheral blood. Receptors originate from a woman of 80 years or more with acute or convalescent COVID-19.

The chain joins TRBV7-2 to TRBJ2-2; the match to TRBD2 covers 7 bases. The ends lost 1 base at V and 0 bases at J; junction bases unmatched: 5. From germline, CDR1 is SGHTA and CDR2 FQGNSA. CDR3 length equals 17 residues. CDR3 loop: CASSLVSGTANTGELFF. The DNA for the CDR3 is TGTGCCAGCAGCTTAGTAAGCGGGACCGCGAACACCGGGGAGCTGTTTTTT.

V and J are TRBV7-2 and TRBJ1-1; 8 positions match TRBD1. The CDR3 runs 16 residues. With V trimmed by 5 bases and J by 0 bases, 8 bases remained unmatched. Germline V gives CDR1 SGHTA, CDR2 FQGNSA. The CDR3 spells CASSTQGARMNTEAFF. CDR3 in DNA: TGTGCCAGCAGCACCCAGGGGGCGCGGATGAACACTGAAGCTTTCTTT.

The rearrangement uses TRBV5-6 and TRBJ1-2, with D possibly being TRBD1 (5 bases). The CDR3 consists of 13 residues. V gave up 1 base and J gave up 3 bases, with 7 bases separating them. CDR1 and CDR2 (germline): SGHDT, YYEEEE. The CDR3 coding sequence is TGTGCCAGCAGCTTGTGGGGGGACTATGGCTACACCTTC. Protein sequence: CASSLWGDYGYTF.

CDR3 protein: CASSQGGQGRNQPQHF. The DNA for the CDR3 is TGTGCCAGCAGCCAAGGAGGACAGGGACGCAATCAGCCCCAGCATTTT. The chain joins TRBV3-1 (or the pseudogene TRBV3-2) to TRBJ1-5; 8 bases align to TRBD1. V dropped 1 base and J dropped 2; count of bases not matched to a gene: 4. CDR3 length: 16 residues. Germline V CDR1 and CDR2: LGHDT, YNNKEL (reference sequence).

The J gene is TRBJ1-1, the V gene TRBV20-1, with D perhaps TRBD1 (5 bases). The germline V gene encodes CDR1 DFQATT and CDR2 SNEGSKA (reference sequence). The V end was cut by 3 bases, the J end by 4 bases, with 15 bases between. CDR3 size: 14 residues. CDR3 residues: CSASGWQGGTEAFF. The DNA for the CDR3 is TGCAGTGCTAGTGGGTGGCAGGGCGGCACTGAAGCTTTCTTT.